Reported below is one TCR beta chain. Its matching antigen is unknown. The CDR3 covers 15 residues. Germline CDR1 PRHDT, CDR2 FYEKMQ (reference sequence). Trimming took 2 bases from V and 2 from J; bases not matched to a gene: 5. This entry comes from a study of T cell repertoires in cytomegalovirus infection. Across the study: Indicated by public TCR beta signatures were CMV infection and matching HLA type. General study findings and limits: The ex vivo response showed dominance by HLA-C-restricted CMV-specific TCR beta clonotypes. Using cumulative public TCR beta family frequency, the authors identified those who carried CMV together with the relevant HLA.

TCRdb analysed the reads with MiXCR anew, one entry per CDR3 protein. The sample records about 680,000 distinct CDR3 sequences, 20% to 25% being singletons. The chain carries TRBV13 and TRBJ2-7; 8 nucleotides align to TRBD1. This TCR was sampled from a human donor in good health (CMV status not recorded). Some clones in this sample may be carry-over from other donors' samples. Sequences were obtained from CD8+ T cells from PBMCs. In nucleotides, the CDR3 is TGTGCCAGCAGCTTATTCGGACAGGGCCCCTACGAGCAGTACTTC. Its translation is CASSLFGQGPYEQYF.